The sequence of this T cell receptor beta chain was determined in a study of shared clonotypes between healthy human individuals. TCRdb keeps only in-frame clones here, not all; method: immunoSEQ multiplex PCR. The sample includes some 1.5 million clones, over 95% seen only once; the top ten take about 1.2%. The source of this sequence is a man aged 25 to 40 in good health. Sequencing used naive CD4+ T cells sorted from blood. Subset reported: CD45RA+ positively selected.

The CDR3 loop reads CASSTGRTDTQYF. The CDR3 coding sequence is TGTGCCAGCTCCACAGGACGCACAGATACGCAGTATTTT. The chain is built from TRBV18 and TRBJ2-3; a weak D match, TRBD1 (5 bases). Germline V CDR1 and CDR2: KGHSH, LQKENI. The ends were cut back, 6 bases at V and 1 base at J, with 8 bases in the middle. The CDR3 is 13 amino acids.